This T cell receptor (beta chain) was obtained from a study of blood T cell repertoires in COVID-19. Study background: Acute and convalescent COVID-19 specimens originated in the United States, Italy and Spain. From T cells, B-cell-depleted T cells, or PBMCs came the material, which was cDNA or gDNA.

CDR3 length equals 14 residues. Trimming removed 2 bases at V and 6 bases at J, with 14 bases between. The germline CDR1 and CDR2 sequences are LGHDT and YNNKEL (reference sequence). In the original workflow: Estimates of nucleated cell counts were drawn from the amplification of reference gene primers. Data came from immunoSEQ multiplex PCR; TCRdb stores just in-frame clones and leaves some out. V, J and clone size are taken as reported in that table, and D and trimming were inferred from the DNA itself. The repertoire has 230,000 or so clones, around 80% of them found once; the top ten carry roughly 8.8%.

The sequenced material came from peripheral blood. The rearrangement links TRBV3-1 (or the pseudogene TRBV3-2) to TRBJ2-7, with D possibly TRBD1 on 6 matching bases. The receptor's source is a man between 35 and 55 years old with active or convalescent COVID-19. In nucleotides, the CDR3 is TGTGCCAGCAGCCAAAAGGGGGATCTGGGCGAGCAGTACTTC. It translates to CASSQKGDLGEQYF.